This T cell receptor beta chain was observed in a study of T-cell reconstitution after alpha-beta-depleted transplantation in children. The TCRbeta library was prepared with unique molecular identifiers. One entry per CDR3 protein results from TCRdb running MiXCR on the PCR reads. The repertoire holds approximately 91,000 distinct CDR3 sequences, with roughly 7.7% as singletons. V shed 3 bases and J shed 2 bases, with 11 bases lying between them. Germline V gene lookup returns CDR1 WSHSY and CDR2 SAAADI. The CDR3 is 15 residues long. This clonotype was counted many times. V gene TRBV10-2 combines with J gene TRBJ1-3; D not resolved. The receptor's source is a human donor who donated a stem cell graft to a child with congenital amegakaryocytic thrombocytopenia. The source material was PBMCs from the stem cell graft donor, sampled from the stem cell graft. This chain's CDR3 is CASSDNPEPGNTIYF. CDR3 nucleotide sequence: TGCGCCAGCAGTGATAATCCTGAGCCTGGAAACACCATATATTTT.